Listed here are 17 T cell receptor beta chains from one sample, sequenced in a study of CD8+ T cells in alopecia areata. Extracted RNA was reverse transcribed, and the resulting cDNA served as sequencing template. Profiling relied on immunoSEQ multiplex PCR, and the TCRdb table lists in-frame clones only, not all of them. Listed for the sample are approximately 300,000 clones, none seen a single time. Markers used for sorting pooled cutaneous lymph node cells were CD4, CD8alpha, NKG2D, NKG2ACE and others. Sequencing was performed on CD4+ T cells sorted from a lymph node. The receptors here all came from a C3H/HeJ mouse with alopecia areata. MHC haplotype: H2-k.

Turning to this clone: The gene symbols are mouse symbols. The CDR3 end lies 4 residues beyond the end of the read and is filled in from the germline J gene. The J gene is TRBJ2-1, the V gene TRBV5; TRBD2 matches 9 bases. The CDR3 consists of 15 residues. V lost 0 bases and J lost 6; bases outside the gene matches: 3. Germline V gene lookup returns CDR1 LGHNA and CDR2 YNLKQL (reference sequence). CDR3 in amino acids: CASSQDGGALAEQFF. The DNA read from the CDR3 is TGTGCCAGCAGCCAAGATGGGGGGGCGCTTGCT.

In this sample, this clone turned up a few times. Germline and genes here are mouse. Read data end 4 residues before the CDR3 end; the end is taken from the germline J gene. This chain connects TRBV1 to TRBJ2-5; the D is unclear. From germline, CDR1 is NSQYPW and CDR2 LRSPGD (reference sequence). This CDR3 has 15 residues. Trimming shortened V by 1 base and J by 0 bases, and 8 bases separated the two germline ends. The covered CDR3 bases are TGCACCTGCAGTGCAGCCCACATTAACCAAGAC. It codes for CTCSAAHINQD. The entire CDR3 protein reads CTCSAAHINQDTQYF. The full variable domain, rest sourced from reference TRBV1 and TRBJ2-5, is VTLLEQNPRWRLVPRGQAVNLRCILKNSQYPWMSWYQQDLQKQLQWLFTLRSPGDKEVKSLPGADYLATRVTDTELRLQVANMSQGRTLYCTCSAAHINQDTQYFGPGTRLLVL.

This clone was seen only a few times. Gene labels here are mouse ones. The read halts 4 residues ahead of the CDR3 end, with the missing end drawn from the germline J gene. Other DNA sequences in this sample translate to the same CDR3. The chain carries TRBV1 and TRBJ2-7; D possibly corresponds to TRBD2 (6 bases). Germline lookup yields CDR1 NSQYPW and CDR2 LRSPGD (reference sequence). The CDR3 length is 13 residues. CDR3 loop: CTCSAGWGYEQYF. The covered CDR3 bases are TGCACCTGCAGTGCCGGCTGGGGTTAT.

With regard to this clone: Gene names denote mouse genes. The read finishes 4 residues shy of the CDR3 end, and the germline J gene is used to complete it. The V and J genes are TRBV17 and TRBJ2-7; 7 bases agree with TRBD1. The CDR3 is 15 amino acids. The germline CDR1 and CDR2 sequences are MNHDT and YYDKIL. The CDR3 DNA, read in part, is TGTGCTAGCAGTAGAGATTCGACAGGGAGATAT. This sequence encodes CASSRDSTGRY. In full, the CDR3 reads CASSRDSTGRYEQYF.

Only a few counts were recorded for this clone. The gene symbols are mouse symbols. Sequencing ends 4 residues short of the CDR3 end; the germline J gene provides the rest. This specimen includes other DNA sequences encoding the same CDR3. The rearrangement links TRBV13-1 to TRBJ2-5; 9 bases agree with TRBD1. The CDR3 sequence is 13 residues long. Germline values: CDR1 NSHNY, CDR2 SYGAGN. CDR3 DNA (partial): TGTGCCAGCAGTGGGGGACAGGGAGAC. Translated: CASSGGQGD. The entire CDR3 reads CASSGGQGDTQYF.

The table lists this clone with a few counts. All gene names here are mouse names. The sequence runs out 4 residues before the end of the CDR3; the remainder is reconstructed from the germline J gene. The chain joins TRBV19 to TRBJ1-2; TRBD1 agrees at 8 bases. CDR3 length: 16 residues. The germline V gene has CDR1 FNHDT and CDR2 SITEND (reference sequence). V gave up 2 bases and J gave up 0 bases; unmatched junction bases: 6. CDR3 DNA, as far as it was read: TGTGCCAGCAGTATGATCACAGGGGGTCCAAACTCC. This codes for CASSMITGGPNS. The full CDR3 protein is CASSMITGGPNSDYTF.

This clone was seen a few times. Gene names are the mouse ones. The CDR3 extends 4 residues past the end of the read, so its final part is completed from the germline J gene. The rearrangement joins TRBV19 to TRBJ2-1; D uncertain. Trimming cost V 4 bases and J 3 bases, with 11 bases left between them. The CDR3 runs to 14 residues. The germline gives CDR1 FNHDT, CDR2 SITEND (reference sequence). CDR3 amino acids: CASSVTNLYAEQFF. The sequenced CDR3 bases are TGTGCCAGCAGTGTGACAAACCTCTATGCT.

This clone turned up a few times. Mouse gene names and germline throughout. CDR3 DNA (partial): TGTGCCAGCAGCCAAGATCGGGGGGACTCCTAT. Translated, it gives CASSQDRGDSY. The whole CDR3 reads CASSQDRGDSYEQYF. The chain has TRBV5 and TRBJ2-7; possibly TRBD2 for D (6 bases). The CDR3 goes on 4 residues after the read ends, and that part is filled in from the germline J gene. Germline V lookup: CDR1 LGHNA, CDR2 YNLKQL (reference sequence). The CDR3 length is 15 residues. The V end was cut by 0 bases, the J end by 0 bases, with 9 bases between.

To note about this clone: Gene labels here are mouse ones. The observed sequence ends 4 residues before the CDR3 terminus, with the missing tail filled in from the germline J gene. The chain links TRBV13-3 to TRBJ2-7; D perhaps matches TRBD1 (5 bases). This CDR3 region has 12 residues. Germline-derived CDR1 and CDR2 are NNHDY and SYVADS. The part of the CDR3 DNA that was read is TGTGCCAGCAGTGCGACAGAGTAT. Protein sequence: CASSATEY. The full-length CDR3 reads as CASSATEYEQYF.

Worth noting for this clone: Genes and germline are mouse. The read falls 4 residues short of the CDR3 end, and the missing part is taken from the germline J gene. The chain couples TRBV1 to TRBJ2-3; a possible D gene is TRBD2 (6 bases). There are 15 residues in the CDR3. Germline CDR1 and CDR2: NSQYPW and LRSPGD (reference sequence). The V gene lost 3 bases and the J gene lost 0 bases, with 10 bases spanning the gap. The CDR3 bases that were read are TGCACCTGCAGTGCCGACTGGTCTAGTGCAGAA. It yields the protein CTCSADWSSAE. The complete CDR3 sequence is CTCSADWSSAETLYF. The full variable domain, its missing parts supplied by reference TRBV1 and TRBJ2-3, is VTLLEQNPRWRLVPRGQAVNLRCILKNSQYPWMSWYQQDLQKQLQWLFTLRSPGDKEVKSLPGADYLATRVTDTELRLQVANMSQGRTLYCTCSADWSSAETLYFGSGTRLTVL.

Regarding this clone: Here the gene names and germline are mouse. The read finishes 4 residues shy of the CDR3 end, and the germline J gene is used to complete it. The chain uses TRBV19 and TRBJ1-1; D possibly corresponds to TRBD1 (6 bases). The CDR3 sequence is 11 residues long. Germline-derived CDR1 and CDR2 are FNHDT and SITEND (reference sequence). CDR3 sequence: CASRGHTEVFF. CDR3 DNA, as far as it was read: TGTGCCAGCAGGGGACATACA.

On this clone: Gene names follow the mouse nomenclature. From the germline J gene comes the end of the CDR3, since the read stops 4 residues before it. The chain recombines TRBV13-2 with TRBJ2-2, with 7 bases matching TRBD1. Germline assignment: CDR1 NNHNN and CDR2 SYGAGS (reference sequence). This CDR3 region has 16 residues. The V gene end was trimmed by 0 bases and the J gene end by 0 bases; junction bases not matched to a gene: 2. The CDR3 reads CASGDVQGANTGQLYF. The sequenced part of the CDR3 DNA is TGTGCCAGCGGTGATGTCCAGGGGGCAAACACCGGG.

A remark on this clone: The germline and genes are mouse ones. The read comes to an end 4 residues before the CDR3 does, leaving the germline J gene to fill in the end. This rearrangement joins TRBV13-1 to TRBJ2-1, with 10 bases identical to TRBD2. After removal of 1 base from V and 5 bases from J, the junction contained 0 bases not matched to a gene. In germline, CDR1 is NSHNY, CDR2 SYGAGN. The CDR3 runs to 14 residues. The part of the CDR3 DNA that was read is TGTGCCAGCAGTGATCTGGGGGGGCATGCT. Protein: CASSDLGGHA. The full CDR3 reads CASSDLGGHAEQFF.

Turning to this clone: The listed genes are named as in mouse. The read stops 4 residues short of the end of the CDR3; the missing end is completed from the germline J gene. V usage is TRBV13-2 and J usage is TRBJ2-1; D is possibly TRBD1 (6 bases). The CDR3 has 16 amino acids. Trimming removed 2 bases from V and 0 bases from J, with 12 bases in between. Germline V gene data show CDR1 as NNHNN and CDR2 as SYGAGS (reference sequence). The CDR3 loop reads CASGEDGQNNYAEQFF. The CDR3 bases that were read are TGTGCCAGCGGTGAAGATGGACAGAATAACTATGCT.

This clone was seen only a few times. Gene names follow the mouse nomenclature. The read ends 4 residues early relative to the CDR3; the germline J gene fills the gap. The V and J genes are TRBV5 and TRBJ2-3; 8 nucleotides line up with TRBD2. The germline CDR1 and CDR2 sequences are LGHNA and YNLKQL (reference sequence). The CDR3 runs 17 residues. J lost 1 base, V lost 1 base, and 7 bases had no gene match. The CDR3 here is CASSQGDWRGGAETLYF. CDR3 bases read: TGTGCCAGCAGCCAAGGGGACTGGAGGGGTGGTGCAGAA.

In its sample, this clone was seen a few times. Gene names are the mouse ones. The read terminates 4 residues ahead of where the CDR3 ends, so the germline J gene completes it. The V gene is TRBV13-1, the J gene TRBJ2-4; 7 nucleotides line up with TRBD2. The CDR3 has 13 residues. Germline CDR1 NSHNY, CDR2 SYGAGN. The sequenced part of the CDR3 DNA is TGTGCCAGCAGTGTCGGACTGGTGAAC. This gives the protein CASSVGLVN. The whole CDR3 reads CASSVGLVNTLYF.

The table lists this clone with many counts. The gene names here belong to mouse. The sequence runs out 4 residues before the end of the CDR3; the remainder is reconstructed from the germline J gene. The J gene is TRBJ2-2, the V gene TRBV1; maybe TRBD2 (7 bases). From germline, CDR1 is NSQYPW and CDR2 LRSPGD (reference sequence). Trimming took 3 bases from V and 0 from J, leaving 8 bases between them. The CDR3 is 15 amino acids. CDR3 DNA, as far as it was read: TGCACCTGCAGTGCCTGGGGGCCAAACACCGGG. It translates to CTCSAWGPNTG. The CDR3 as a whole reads CTCSAWGPNTGQLYF.